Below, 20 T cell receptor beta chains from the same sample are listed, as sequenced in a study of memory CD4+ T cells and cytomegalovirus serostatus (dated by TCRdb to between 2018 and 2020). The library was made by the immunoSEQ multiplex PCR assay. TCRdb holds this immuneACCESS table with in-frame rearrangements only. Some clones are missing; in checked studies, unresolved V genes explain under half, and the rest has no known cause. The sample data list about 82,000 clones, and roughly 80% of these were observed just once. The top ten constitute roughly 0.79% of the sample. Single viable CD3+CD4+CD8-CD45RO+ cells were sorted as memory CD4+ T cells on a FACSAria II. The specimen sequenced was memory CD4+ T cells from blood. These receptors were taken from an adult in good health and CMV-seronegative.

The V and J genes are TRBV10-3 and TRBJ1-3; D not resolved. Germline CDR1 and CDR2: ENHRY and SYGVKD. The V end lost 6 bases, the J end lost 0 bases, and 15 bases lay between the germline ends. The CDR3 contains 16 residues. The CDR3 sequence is CAISANDGYSGNTIYF. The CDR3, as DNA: TGTGCCATCAGCGCAAACGACGGCTACTCTGGAAACACCATATATTTT.

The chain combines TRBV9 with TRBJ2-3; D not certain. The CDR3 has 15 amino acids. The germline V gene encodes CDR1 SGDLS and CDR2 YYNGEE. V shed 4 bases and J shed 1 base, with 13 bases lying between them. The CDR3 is CASSPAASGTDTQYF. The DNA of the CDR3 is TGTGCCAGCAGCCCCGCAGCCTCCGGCACAGATACGCAGTATTTT.

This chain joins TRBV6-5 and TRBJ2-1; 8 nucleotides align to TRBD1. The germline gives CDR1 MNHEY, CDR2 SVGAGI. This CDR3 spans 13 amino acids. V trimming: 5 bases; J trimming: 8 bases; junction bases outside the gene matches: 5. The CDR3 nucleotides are TGTGCCAGCAGTCGGACAGGGACGGATGAGCAGTTCTTC. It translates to CASSRTGTDEQFF.

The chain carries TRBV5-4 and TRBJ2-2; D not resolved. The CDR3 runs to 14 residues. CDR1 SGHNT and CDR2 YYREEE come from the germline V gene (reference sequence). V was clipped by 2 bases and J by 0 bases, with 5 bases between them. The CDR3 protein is CASSLTANTGELFF. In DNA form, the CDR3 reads TGTGCCAGCAGCTTAACAGCGAACACCGGGGAGCTGTTTTTT.

CDR3 DNA sequence: TGCGCCAGCAGCCACCAATTTACAGTTTACTACGAGCAGTACTTC. It codes for CASSHQFTVYYEQYF. The chain uses TRBV4-3 and TRBJ2-7; D is uncertain. The CDR3 is 15 amino acids. Germline V lookup: CDR1 LGHNA, CDR2 YSLEER. The V and J ends lost 3 bases and 3 bases respectively, with 15 bases between them.

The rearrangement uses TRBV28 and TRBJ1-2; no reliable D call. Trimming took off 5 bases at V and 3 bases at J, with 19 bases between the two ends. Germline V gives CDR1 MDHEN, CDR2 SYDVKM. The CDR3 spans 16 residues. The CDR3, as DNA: TGTGCCAGCAGTCAGCCGTTATGGGGAAGCGACTATGGCTACACCTTC. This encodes CASSQPLWGSDYGYTF.

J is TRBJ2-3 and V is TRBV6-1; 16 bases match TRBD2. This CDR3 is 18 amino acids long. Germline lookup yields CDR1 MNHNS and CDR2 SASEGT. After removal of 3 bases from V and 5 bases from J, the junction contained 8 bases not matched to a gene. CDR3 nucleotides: TGTGCCAGCAGTGAGTTCCCGGGACTAGCGGGGGGGCGAGATACGCAGTATTTT. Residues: CASSEFPGLAGGRDTQYF.

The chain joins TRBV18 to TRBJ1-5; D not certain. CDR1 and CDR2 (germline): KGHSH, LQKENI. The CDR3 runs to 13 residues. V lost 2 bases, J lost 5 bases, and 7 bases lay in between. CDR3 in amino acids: CASSPGNDQPQHF. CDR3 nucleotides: TGTGCCAGCTCACCAGGGAATGATCAGCCCCAGCATTTT.

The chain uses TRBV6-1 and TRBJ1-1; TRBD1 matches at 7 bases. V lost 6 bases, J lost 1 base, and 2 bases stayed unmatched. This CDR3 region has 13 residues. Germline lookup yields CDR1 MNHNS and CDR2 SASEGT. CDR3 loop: CASRRQGNTEAFF. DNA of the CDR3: TGTGCCAGCAGGAGACAGGGGAACACTGAAGCTTTCTTT.

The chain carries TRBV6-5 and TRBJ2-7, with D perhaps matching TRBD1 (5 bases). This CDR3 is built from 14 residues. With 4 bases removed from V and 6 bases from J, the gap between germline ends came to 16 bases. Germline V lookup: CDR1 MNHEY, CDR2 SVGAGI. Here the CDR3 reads CASSWVQASGEQYF. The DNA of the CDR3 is TGTGCCAGCAGTTGGGTACAGGCTTCGGGCGAGCAGTACTTC.

CDR3 amino acids: CASTGTGRSNEQFF. CDR3 sequence (DNA): TGTGCCAGCACCGGGACGGGGAGGTCTAATGAGCAGTTCTTC. This chain joins TRBV27 and TRBJ2-1, with D possibly TRBD2 on 6 matching bases. Germline V lookup: CDR1 MNHEY, CDR2 SMNVEV (reference sequence). V lost 7 bases and J 7 bases, leaving 17 bases between the germline ends. The CDR3 length is 14 residues.

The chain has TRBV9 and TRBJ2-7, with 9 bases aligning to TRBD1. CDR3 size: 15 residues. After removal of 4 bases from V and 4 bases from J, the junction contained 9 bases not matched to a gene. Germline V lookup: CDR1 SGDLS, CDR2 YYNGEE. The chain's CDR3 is CASSLSPGQGYEQYF. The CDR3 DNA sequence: TGTGCCAGCAGCCTTAGCCCCGGACAGGGGTACGAGCAGTACTTC.

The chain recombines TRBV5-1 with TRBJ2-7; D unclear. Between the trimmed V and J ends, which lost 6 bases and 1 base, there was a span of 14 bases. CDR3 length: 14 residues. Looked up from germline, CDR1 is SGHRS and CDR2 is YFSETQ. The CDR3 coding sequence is TGCGCCAGCATGTTTGCTCCAGGTTCCTACGAGCAGTACTTC. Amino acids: CASMFAPGSYEQYF.

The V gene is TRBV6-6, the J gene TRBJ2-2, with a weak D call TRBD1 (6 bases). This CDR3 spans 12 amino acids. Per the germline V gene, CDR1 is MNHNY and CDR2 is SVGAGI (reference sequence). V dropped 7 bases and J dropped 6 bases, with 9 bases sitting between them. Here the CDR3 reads CASTGVAGELFF. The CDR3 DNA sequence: TGTGCCAGCACAGGGGTGGCCGGGGAGCTGTTTTTT.

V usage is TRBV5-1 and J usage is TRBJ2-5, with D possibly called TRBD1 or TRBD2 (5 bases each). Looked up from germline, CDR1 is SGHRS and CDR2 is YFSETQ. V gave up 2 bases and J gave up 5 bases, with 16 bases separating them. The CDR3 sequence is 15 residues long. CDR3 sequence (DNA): TGCGCCAGCAGCTTCACCGGGGCGCATGGGGAGACCCAGTACTTC. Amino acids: CASSFTGAHGETQYF.

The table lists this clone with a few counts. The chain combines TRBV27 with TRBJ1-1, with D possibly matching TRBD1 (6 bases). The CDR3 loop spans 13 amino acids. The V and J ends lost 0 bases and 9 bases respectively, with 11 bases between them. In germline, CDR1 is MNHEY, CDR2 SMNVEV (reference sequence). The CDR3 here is CASSLSFDRKAFF. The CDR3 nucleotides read TGTGCCAGCAGTTTATCGTTCGACAGGAAAGCTTTCTTT.

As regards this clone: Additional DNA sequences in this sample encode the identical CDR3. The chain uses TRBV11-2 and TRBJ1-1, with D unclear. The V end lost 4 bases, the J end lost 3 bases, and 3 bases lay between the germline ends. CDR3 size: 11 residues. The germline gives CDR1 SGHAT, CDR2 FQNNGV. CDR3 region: CASSSYTEAFF. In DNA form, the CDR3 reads TGTGCCAGCAGCTCTTACACTGAAGCTTTCTTT.

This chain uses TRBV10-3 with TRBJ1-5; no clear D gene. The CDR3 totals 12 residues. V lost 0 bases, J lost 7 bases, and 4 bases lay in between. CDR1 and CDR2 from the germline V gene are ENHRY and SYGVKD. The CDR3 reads CAISESQQPQHF. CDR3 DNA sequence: TGTGCCATCAGTGAGTCGCAACAGCCCCAGCATTTT.

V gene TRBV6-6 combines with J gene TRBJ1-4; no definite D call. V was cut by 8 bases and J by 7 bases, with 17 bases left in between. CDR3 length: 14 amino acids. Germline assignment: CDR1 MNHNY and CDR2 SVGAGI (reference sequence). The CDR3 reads CASGSASNPEKLFF. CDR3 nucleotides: TGTGCCAGCGGATCAGCGTCGAACCCTGAAAAACTGTTTTTT.

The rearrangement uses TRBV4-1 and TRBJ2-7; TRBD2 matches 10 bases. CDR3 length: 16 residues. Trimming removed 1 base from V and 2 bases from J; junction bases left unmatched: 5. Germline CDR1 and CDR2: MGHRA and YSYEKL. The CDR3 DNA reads TGCGCCAGCAGCCAAGTTTTCCTAGCGGGAGCCTACGAGCAGTACTTC. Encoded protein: CASSQVFLAGAYEQYF.